This TCR beta chain was captured by sequencing in a study of CD8 T cells in Susac syndrome. At the level of the study: Of the sequenced Susac syndrome patients, more than five had active disease and eight were in remission. At the time of blood draw, patients with Susac syndrome were therapy-naive, receiving corticosteroids, or receiving intravenous immunoglobulin alone. Study observations and caveats: The CD4+ T cell repertoires that were profiled in Susac syndrome showed no clonal expansion.

About this clonotype: No antigen is known for it.

About 0.5 to 1 ug RNA was reverse transcribed with random hexamers. TCRdb reprocessed the immunoSEQ multiplex PCR reads via MiXCR and lists one record per CDR3 protein. The sample has roughly 150,000 distinct CDR3 sequences; roughly 95% are singletons. From blood CD8+ and CD4+ T cells, TCR beta sequences were generated. The germline V and J ends were trimmed by 6 bases and 12 bases, with 14 bases remaining between them. The length of the CDR3 is 10 residues. CDR1 and CDR2 from the germline V gene are DFQATT and SNEGSKA (reference sequence). The receptor comes from a human donor with Susac syndrome. Material: CD4+ T cells from PBMCs. This sequence joins TRBV20-1 and TRBJ2-5; D is possibly TRBD2 (6 bases). The CDR3 loop is CSAKPGLEYF. The CDR3 DNA is TGCAGTGCCAAGCCGGGACTGGAGTACTTC.